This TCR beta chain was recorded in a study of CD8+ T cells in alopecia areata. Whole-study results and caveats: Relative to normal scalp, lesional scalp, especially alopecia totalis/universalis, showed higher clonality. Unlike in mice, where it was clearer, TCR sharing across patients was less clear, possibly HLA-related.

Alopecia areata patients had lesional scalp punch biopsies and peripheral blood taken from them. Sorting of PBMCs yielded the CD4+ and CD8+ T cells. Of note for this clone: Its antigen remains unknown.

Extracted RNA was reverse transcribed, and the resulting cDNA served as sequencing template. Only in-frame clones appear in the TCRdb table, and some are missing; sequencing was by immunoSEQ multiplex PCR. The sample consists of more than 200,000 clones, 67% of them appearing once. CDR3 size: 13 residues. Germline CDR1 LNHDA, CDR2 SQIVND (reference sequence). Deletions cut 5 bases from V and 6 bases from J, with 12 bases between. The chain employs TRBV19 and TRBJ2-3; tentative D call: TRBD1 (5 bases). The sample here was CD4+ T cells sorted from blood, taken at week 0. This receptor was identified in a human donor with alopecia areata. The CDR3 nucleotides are TGTGCCAGTAGTGACAGACTGGGGGATACGCAGTATTTT. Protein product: CASSDRLGDTQYF.